The T cell receptor beta chain described here comes from a study of CD8 T cells in Susac syndrome. With regard to this clonotype: Its specificity is unknown.

Whole-study results and caveats: The study's TCR sequencing and HLA analysis drew on a certain number of individuals. That number was acknowledged as relatively small.

Treatment-naive patients with stable or active relapsing-remitting disease served as multiple sclerosis controls. The authors negatively isolated CD8+ and CD4+ T cells and FACS-enriched TEMRA cells. V was clipped by 4 bases and J by 1 base, with 13 bases between them. Germline CDR1 is SQVTM and CDR2 is ANQGSEA. The CDR3 has 14 residues. Reverse transcription of about 0.5 to 1 ug RNA was carried out with random hexamers. With immunoSEQ multiplex PCR, TCR beta CDR3 was amplified across 54 Vbeta and 13 Jbeta. TCRdb processed the immunoSEQ multiplex PCR reads anew with MiXCR; each CDR3 protein has one entry. The sample shows fewer than 350,000 distinct CDR3 sequences, 92% of them seen only once.

The TCR comes from a human donor with multiple sclerosis. Sequencing input: CD4+ T cells from PBMCs. The V call is TRBV29-1, the J call TRBJ1-1, with a weak D call TRBD1 (5 bases). In DNA form, the CDR3 reads TGCAGCGTTGGAATTTCCGGGGCGAACACTGAAGCTTTCTTT. The encoded protein is CSVGISGANTEAFF.